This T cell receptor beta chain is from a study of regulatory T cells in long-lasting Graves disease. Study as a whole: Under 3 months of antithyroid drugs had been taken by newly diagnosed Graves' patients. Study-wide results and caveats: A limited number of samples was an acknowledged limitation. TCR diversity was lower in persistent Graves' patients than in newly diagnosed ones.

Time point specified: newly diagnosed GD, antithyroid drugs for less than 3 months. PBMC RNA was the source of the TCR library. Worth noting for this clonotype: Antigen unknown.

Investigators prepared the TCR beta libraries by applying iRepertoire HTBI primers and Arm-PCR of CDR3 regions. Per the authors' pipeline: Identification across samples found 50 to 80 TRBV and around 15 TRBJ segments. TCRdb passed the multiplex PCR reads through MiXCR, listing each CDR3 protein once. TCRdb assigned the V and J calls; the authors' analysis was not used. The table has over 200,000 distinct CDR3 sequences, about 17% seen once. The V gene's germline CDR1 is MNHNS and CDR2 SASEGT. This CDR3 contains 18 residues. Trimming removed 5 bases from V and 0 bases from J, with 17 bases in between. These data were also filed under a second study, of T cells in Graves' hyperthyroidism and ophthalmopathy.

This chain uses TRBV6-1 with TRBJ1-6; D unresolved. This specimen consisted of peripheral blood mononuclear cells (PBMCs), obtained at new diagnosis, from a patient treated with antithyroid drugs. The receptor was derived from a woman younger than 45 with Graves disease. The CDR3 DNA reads TGTGCCAGCAGTAAGACCGTCCCGACTAGCTCCTATAATTCACCCCTCCACTTT. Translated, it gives CASSKTVPTSSYNSPLHF.